This T cell receptor (beta chain) is from a study of radiation and T cells in renal cell carcinoma. Repertoires were generated with immunoSEQ multiplex PCR, while TCRdb's copy carries only in-frame clones and drops some. The profile shows 150,000 or so clones, 75% to 90% of them singletons. Time point specified: baseline pretreatment blood. Treatment denoted: 15 Gy SBRT to primary tumor, nephrectomy 4 weeks later. The tumor was a clear cell renal cell carcinoma. Trimming took 6 bases from V and 2 from J, leaving 10 bases between them. Per germline, CDR1 MNHEY and CDR2 SVGAGI. This CDR3 contains 13 residues.

The sample consisted of blood, taken from a patient whose treatment included radiotherapy and nephrectomy. The receptor was derived from a woman in her fifties or sixties with renal cell carcinoma. The chain couples TRBV6-5 to TRBJ1-1; D is unclear. Here the CDR3 DNA reads TGTGCCAGCAGCCCCACCGCAAACACTGAAGCTTTCTTT. Its translation is CASSPTANTEAFF.